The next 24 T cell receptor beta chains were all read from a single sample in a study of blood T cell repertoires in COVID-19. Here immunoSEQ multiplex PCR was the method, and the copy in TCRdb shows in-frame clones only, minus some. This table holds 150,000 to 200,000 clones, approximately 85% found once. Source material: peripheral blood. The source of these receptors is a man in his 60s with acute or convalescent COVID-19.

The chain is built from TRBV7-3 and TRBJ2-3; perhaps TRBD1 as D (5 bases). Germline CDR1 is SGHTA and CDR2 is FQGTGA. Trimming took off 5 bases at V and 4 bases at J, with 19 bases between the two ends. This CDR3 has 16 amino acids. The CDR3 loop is CASSQGRGAWSDTQYF. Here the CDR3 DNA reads TGTGCCAGCAGCCAGGGAAGGGGCGCTTGGTCAGATACGCAGTATTTT.

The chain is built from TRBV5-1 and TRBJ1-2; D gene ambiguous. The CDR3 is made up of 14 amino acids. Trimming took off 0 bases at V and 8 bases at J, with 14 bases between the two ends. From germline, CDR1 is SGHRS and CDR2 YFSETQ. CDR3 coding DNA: TGCGCCAGCAGCTTGGGTGGGGAGGGTAACGGCTACACCTTC. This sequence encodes CASSLGGEGNGYTF. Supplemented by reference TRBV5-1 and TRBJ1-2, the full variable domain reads KAGVTQTPRYLIKTRGQQVTLSCSPISGHRSVSWYQQTPGQGLQFLFEYFSETQRNKGNFPGRFSGRQFSNSRSEMNVSTLELGDSALYLCASSLGGEGNGYTFGSGTRLTVV.

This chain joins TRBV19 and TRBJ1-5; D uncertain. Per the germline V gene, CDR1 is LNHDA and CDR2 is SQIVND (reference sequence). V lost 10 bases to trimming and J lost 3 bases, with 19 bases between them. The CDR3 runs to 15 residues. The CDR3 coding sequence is TGTGCCACCCGGGGTTTGGCCCCGGACAATCAGCCCCAGCATTTT. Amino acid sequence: CATRGLAPDNQPQHF.

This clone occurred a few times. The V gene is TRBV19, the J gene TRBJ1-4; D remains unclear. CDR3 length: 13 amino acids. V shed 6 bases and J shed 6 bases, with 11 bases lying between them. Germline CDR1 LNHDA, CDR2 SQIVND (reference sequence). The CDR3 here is CASSEGSYEKLFF. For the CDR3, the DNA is TGTGCCAGTAGCGAGGGTTCATATGAAAAACTGTTTTTT. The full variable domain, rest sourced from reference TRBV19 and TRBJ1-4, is DGGITQSPKYLFRKEGQNVTLSCEQNLNHDAMYWYRQDPGQGLRLIYYSQIVNDFQKGDIAEGYSVSREKKESFPLTVTSAQKNPTAFYLCASSEGSYEKLFFGSGTQLSVL.

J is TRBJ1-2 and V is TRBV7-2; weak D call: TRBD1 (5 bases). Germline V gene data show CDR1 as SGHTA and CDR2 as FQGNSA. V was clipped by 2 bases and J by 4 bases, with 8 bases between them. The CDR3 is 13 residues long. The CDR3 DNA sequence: TGTGCCAGCAGCTTACAGGGCGGCTATGGCTACACCTTC. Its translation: CASSLQGGYGYTF.

The CDR3 coding sequence is TGCGCCAGCAGCCGAACTTTTGGCGGGCCCACCGGGGAGCTGTTTTTT. It yields the protein CASSRTFGGPTGELFF. The rearrangement uses TRBV4-1 and TRBJ2-2; weak D call: TRBD2 (5 bases). The CDR3 sequence is 16 residues long. V was cut by 4 bases and J by 4 bases, with 16 bases left in between. Germline CDR1 and CDR2: MGHRA and YSYEKL.

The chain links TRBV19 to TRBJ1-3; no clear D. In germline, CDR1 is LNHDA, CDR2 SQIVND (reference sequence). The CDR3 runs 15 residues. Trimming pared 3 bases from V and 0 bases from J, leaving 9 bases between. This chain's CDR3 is CASSIGTDSGNTIYF. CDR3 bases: TGTGCCAGTAGTATCGGTACTGACTCTGGAAACACCATATATTTT.

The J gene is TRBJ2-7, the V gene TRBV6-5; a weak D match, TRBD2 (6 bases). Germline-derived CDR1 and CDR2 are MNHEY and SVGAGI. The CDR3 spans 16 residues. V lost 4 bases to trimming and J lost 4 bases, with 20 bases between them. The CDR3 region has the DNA TGTGCCAGCAGTTCCCCGGCCGGGACGGGGACTTACGAGCAGTACTTC. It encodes CASSSPAGTGTYEQYF.

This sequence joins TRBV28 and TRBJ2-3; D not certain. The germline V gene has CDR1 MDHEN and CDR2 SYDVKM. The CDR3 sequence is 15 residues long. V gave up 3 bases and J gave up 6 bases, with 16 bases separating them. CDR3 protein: CASSFATAQVDTQYF. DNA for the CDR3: TGTGCCAGCAGTTTTGCAACAGCTCAAGTGGATACGCAGTATTTT.

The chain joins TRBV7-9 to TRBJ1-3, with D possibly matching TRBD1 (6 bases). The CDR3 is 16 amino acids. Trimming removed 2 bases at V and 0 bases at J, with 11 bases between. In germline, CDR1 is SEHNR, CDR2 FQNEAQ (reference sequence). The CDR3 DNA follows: TGTGCCAGCAGCTTAAAGGCGGACAGCTCTGGAAACACCATATATTTT. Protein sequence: CASSLKADSSGNTIYF. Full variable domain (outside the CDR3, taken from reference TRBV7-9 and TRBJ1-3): DTGVSQNPRHKITKRGQNVTFRCDPISEHNRLYWYRQTLGQGPEFLTYFQNEAQLEKSRLLSDRFSAERPKGSFSTLEIQRTEQGDSAMYLCASSLKADSSGNTIYFGEGSWLTVV.

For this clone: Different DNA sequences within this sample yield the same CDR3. In nucleotides, the CDR3 is TGTGCCAGCAGCTTGGGACAGGGCTCCTACGAGCAGTACTTC. It is translated as CASSLGQGSYEQYF. The chain joins TRBV5-8 to TRBJ2-7; 7 bases align to TRBD1. The V segment lost 0 bases and the J segment 0 bases; nucleotides outside the gene matches: 0. The CDR3 spans 14 residues. Germline values: CDR1 SGHTS, CDR2 YDEGEE.

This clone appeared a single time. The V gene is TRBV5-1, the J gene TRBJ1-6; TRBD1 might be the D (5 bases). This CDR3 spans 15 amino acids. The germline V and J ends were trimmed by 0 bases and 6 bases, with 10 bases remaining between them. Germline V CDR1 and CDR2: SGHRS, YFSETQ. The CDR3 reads CASSLGAQGNSPLHF. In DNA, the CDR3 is TGCGCCAGCAGCTTGGGAGCCCAGGGTAATTCACCCCTCCACTTT.

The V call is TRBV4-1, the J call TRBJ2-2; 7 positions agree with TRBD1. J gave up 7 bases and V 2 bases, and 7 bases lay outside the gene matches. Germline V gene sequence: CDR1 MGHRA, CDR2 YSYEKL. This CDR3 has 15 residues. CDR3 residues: CASSQSPTGIGELFF. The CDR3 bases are TGCGCCAGCAGCCAATCACCGACAGGGATCGGGGAGCTGTTTTTT.

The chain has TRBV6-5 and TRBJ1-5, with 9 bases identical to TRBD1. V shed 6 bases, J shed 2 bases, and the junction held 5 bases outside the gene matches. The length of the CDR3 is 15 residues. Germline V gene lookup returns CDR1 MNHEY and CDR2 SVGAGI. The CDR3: CASRGQGMGNQPQHF. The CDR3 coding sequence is TGTGCCAGCAGGGGACAGGGAATGGGCAATCAGCCCCAGCATTTT.

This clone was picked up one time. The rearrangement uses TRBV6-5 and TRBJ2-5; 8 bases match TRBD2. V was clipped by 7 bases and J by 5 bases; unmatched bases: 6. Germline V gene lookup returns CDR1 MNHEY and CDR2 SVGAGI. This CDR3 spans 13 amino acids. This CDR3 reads CASMRGAGETQYF. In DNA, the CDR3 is TGTGCCAGCATGCGGGGGGCAGGGGAGACCCAGTACTTC.

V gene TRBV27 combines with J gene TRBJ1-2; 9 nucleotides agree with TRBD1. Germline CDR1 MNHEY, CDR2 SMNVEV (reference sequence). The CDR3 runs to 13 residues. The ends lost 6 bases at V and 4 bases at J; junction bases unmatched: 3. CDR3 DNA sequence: TGTGCCAGCAGCACAGGGGGCCGCTATGGCTACACCTTC. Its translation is CASSTGGRYGYTF.

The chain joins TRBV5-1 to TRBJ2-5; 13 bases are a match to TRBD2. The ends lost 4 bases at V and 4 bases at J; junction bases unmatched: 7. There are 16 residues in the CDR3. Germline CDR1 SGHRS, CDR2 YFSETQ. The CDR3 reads CASSTGTSGMGETQYF. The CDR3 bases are TGCGCCAGCAGCACGGGGACTAGCGGGATGGGAGAGACCCAGTACTTC.

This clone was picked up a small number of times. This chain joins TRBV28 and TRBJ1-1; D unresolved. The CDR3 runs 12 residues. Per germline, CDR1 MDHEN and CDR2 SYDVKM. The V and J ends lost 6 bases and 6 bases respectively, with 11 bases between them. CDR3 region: CASSILGAEAFF. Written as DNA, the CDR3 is TGTGCCAGCAGCATCCTCGGGGCTGAAGCTTTCTTT.

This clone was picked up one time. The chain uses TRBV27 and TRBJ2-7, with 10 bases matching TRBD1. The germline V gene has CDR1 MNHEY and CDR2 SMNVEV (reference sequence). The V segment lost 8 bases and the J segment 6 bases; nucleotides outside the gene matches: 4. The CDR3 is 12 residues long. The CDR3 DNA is TGTGCCAGCCGGGACAGGGGAGGCGAGCAGTACTTC. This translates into CASRDRGGEQYF.

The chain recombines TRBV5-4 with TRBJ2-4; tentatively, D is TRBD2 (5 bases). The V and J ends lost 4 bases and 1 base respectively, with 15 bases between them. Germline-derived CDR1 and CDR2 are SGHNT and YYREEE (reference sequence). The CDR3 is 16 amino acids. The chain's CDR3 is CASSPGPGLAKNIQYF. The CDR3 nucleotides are TGTGCCAGCAGCCCTGGCCCGGGATTGGCCAAAAACATTCAGTACTTC. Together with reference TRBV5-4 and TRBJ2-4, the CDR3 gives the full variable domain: ETGVTQSPTHLIKTRGQQVTLRCSSQSGHNTVSWYQQALGQGPQFIFQYYREEENGRGNFPPRFSGLQFPNYSSELNVNALELDDSALYLCASSPGPGLAKNIQYFGAGTRLSVL.

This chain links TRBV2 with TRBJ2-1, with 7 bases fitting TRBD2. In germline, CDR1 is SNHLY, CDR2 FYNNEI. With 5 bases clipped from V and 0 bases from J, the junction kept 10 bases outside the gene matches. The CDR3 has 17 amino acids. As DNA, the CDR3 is TGTGCCAGCAGTCGAATAAGAAGCGGGGTCTCCTACAATGAGCAGTTCTTC. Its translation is CASSRIRSGVSYNEQFF.

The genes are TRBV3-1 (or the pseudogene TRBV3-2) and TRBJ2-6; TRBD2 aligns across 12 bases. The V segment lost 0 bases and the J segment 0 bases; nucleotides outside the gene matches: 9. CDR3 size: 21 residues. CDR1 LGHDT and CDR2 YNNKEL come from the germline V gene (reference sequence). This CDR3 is CASSQDTLAGGTSSGANVLTF. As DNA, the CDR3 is TGTGCCAGCAGCCAAGATACTCTAGCGGGAGGGACAAGCTCTGGGGCCAACGTCCTGACTTTC.

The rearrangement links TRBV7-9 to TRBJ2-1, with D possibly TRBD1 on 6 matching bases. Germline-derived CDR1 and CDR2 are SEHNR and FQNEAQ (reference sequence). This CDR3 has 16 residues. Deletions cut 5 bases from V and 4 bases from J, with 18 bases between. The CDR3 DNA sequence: TGTGCCAGCAGCACACCCGGGACACATCCTTACAATGAGCAGTTCTTC. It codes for CASSTPGTHPYNEQFF.

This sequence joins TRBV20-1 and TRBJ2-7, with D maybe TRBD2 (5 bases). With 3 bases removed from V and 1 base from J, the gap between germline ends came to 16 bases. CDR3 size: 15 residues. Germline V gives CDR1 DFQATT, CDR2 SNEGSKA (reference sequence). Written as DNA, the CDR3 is TGCAGTGCTAGTAGACGGGATGTCGTTTCCTACGAGCAGTACTTC. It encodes CSASRRDVVSYEQYF.